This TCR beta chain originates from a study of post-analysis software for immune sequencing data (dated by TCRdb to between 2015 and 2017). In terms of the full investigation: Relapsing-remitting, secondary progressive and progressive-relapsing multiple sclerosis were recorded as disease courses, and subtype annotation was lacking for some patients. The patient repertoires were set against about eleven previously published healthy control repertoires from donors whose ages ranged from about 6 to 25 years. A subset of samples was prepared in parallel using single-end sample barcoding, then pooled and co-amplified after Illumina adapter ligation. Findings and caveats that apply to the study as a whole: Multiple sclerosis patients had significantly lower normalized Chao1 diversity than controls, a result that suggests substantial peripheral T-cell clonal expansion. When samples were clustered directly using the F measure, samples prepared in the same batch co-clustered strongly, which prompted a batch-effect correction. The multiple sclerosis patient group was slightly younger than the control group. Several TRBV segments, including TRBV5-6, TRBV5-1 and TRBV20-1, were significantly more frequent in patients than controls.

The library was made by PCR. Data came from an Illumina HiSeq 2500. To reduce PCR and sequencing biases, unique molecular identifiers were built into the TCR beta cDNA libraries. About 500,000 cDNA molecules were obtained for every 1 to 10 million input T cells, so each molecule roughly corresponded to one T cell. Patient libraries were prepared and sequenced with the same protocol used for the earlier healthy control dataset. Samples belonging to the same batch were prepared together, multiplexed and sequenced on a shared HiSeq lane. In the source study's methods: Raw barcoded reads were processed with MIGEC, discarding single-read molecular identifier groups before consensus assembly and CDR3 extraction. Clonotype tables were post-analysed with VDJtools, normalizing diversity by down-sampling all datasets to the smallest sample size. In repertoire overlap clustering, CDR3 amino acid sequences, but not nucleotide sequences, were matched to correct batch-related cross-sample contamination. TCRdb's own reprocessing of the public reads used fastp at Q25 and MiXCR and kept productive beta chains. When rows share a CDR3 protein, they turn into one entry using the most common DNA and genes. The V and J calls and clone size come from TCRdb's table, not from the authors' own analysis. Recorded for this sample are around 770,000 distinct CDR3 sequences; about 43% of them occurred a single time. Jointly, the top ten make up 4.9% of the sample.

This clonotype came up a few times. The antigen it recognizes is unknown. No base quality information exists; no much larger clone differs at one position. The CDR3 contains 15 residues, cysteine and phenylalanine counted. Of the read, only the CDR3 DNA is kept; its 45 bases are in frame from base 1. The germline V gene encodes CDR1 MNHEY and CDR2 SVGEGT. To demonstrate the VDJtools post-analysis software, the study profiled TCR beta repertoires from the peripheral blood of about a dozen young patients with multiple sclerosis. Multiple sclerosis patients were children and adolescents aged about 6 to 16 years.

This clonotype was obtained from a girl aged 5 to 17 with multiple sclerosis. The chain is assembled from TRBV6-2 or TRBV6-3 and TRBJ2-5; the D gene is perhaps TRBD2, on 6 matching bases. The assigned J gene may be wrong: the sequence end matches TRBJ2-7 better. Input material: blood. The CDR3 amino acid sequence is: CASSERRTSWYEQYF. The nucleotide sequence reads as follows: TGTGCCAGCAGCGAAAGGAGAACTAGCTGGTACGAGCAGTACTTC.